These 26 T cell receptor beta chains were all obtained from the same sample, sequenced in a study of tumor-infiltrating lymphocytes in primary liver carcinoma. The template, around 540 ng total RNA, yielded TCR beta cDNA made with a constant-region primer. Libraries covering TCR beta were generated through three nested multiplex PCR rounds (using a slightly modified ARM-PCR). The first two PCR rounds used TRBV1-TRBV30 forward primers with a C-beta reverse primer, nine to ten cycles each. In TCRdb, the multiplex PCR reads were re-called with MiXCR into one record per CDR3 protein. The repertoire includes almost 200,000 distinct CDR3 sequences, almost 65% of them detected once, and around 7.1% sits in the top ten. The authors took blood RNA from unsorted whole blood and also extracted germline DNA. Source material: peripheral blood. The receptors shown here come from a woman aged 55-69 years with primary liver carcinoma and hepatitis B virus infection.

As regards this clonotype: Just one base apart from a much larger clone, this may be a read error. The V and J genes are TRBV6-2 or TRBV6-3 and TRBJ2-1; 9 nucleotides match TRBD2. V was pared by 6 bases and J by 1 base, with 4 bases of the junction left unmatched. Looked up from germline, CDR1 is MNHEY and CDR2 is SVGEGT. This CDR3 has 15 amino acids. CDR3 coding DNA: TGTGCCAGCAGCCTAGCGGGAATGTCCTACAATGAGCAGTTCTTC. It translates to CASSLAGMSYNEQFF.

As to this clonotype: It may be a read error: a sequence one base away is much more abundant. The chain combines TRBV12-3 or TRBV12-4 with TRBJ2-3; 7 bases map to TRBD1. This CDR3 spans 14 amino acids. CDR3 protein: CASSLTGSPDMQYF. CDR3 bases: TGTGCCAGCAGTTTGACAGGGTCTCCAGATATGCAGTATTTT.

Remarks on this clonotype: Mismatch with germline at one junction end may stem from a read error. The gene calls are TRBV10-3 and TRBJ2-1, with 8 nucleotides matching TRBD1. The CDR3 runs 15 residues. CDR1 is ENHRY and CDR2 is SYGVKD in the germline V gene. This CDR3 reads CAISPPQGAGHEQLF. The CDR3, as DNA: TGTGCCATCAGCCCTCCCCAGGGGGCTGGCCATGAGCAGCTCTTC.

With respect to this clonotype: Since the CDR3 does not end with the conserved phenylalanine or tryptophan, this likely comes from a read error. CDR3 protein: CASSLGQGGISGANVLTL. As DNA, the CDR3 is TGTGCCAGCAGTTTAGGGCAGGGGGGAATCTCTGGGGCCAACGTCCTGACTCTC. The chain links TRBV11-2 to TRBJ2-6; the D gene is possibly TRBD1 (7 bases). There are 18 residues in the CDR3. Looked up from germline, CDR1 is SGHAT and CDR2 is FQNNGV.

Turning to this clonotype: Because it lacks the conserved phenylalanine or tryptophan at the end, this CDR3 is likely a read error. The chain has TRBV11-2 and TRBJ2-5, with 8 bases fitting TRBD1. Matching the DNA end better, TRBJ2-1 makes the J call doubtful. The CDR3 runs 13 residues. Germline values: CDR1 SGHAT, CDR2 FQNNGV. The CDR3 region is CASSFGTGETQFV. The CDR3 coding sequence is TGTGCCAGCAGCTTCGGGACAGGAGAGACCCAGTTCGTC.

This clonotype was detected a few times. It may be a read error: a sequence one base away is much more abundant. V is TRBV12-3 or TRBV12-4 and J is TRBJ2-7, with D perhaps matching TRBD1 (6 bases). The CDR3 spans 15 residues. The CDR3, as DNA: TGTGCCAGCAGATTAGCCCACAGGGCGCCCTACGAGCAGTACTTC. Its translation is CASRLAHRAPYEQYF.

The chain combines TRBV11-2 with TRBJ2-1; D is tentatively TRBD1 or TRBD2 (5 bases each). This CDR3 has 16 amino acids. The V end was cut by 2 bases, the J end by 15 bases, with 26 bases between. CDR1 and CDR2 (germline): SGHAT, FQNNGV. The CDR3 sequence is CASSLRGVRSYNERFF. The DNA of the CDR3 is TGTGCCAGCAGCTTACGGGGCGTACGCTCCTACAATGAACGGTTCTTC.

This rearrangement joins TRBV28 to TRBJ1-5, with 8 bases aligning to TRBD1. Germline V gene lookup returns CDR1 MDHEN and CDR2 SYDVKM. There are 17 residues in the CDR3. Germline trimming cut 3 bases from V and 1 base from J; bases unmatched to any gene: 8. CDR3 loop: CASSFGQGAVSNQPQHF. The CDR3 DNA reads TGTGCCAGCAGTTTCGGTCAGGGGGCCGTAAGCAATCAGCCCCAGCATTTT. The complete variable domain, with remaining parts taken from reference TRBV28 and TRBJ1-5, reads DVKVTQSSRYLVKRTGEKVFLECVQDMDHENMFWYRQDPGLGLRLIYFSYDVKMKEKGDIPEGYSVSREKKERFSLILESASTNQTSMYLCASSFGQGAVSNQPQHFGDGTRLSIL.

This CDR3 reads CASSYPPLVAPQETQYF. CDR3 in DNA: TGTGCCAGCAGTTACCCCCCGCTAGTGGCACCCCAAGAGACCCAGTACTTC. The rearrangement uses TRBV6-2 or TRBV6-3 and TRBJ2-5; no clear D gene. The CDR3 is made up of 17 amino acids. The germline CDR1 and CDR2 sequences are MNHEY and SVGEGT. V lost 2 bases and J 1 base, leaving 17 bases between the germline ends.

A remark on this clonotype: With a much larger clone just one base away, this may be a read error. The V call is TRBV6-1, the J call TRBJ2-1; TRBD2 matches 12 bases. Per the germline V gene, CDR1 is MNHNS and CDR2 is SASEGT. This CDR3 region has 16 residues. In DNA form, the CDR3 reads TGTGCCAGCAGTCCTAGACTAGCGGGAGTTGGCAATGTGCAGTTCTTC. It specifies CASSPRLAGVGNVQFF.

For this clonotype: This could be a read error, since a much larger clone is one nucleotide away. V and J are TRBV12-3 or TRBV12-4 and TRBJ1-5; the D gene is possibly TRBD1 (5 bases). CDR3 length: 15 residues. V was trimmed by 3 bases and J by 3 bases, leaving 12 bases between them. The CDR3 sequence: CASSFEGLINQPQHF. The CDR3 region has the DNA TGTGCCAGCAGTTTTGAGGGGTTGATCAATCAGCCCCAGCATTTT.

The J gene is TRBJ1-1, the V gene TRBV28, with 8 bases fitting TRBD1. Losses at the gene ends were 4 bases for V and 6 bases for J; bases not matched to a gene: 19. The germline gives CDR1 MDHEN, CDR2 SYDVKM. This CDR3 spans 18 amino acids. CDR3 residues: CASSSQSFSGGRSAEAFF. The CDR3, as DNA: TGTGCCAGCAGTTCCCAGAGCTTTTCAGGGGGCCGATCCGCTGAAGCTTTCTTT. Using reference TRBV28 and TRBJ1-1 for the parts outside the CDR3, the full variable domain is DVKVTQSSRYLVKRTGEKVFLECVQDMDHENMFWYRQDPGLGLRLIYFSYDVKMKEKGDIPEGYSVSREKKERFSLILESASTNQTSMYLCASSSQSFSGGRSAEAFFGQGTRLTVV.

Notes on this clonotype: A much bigger clone sits one base away, suggesting this may be a read error. This CDR3 fails to terminate in the conserved phenylalanine or tryptophan, so it likely reflects a read error. V gene TRBV28 combines with J gene TRBJ2-6; possible D gene TRBD2, 7 bases. The germline gives CDR1 MDHEN, CDR2 SYDVKM. Trimming left V 5 bases short and J 4 bases short, with 12 bases between. The CDR3 is 15 residues long. The CDR3 sequence: CASSGRGPGANVLTY. The CDR3 coding sequence is TGTGCCAGCAGTGGGCGGGGGCCCGGGGCCAACGTCCTGACTTAC.

Regarding this clonotype: Possible read error: a much larger clone is one base away. The chain combines TRBV12-3 or TRBV12-4 with TRBJ2-1; D is perhaps TRBD1 (5 bases). The CDR3 has 15 residues. The V end was cut by 10 bases, the J end by 0 bases, with 16 bases between. In DNA, the CDR3 is TGTGCCACCAGAGGACACTCCGACTCCTACAATGAGCAGTTCTTC. Its translation is CATRGHSDSYNEQFF.

This clonotype occurred many times. The chain couples TRBV6-1 to TRBJ1-4; a weak D match, TRBD1 (5 bases). Germline V gives CDR1 MNHNS, CDR2 SASEGT. Trimming removed 8 bases from V and 0 bases from J, with 10 bases in between. The length of the CDR3 is 14 residues. The CDR3 spells CASDSSSTNEKLFF. CDR3 DNA: TGTGCCAGCGACAGCTCCTCAACTAATGAAAAACTGTTTTTT.

As concerns this clonotype: At one of its ends the junction is not consistent with the germline gene, which may arise from a read error. This chain links TRBV7-3 with TRBJ2-1, with 11 bases fitting TRBD2. The CDR3 loop spans 17 amino acids. CDR1 and CDR2 from the germline V gene are SGHTA and FQGTGA. The CDR3: CANSLSIVGLAGGEQFF. In nucleotides, the CDR3 is TGTGCCAACAGCCTAAGCATAGTTGGTCTAGCGGGAGGTGAGCAGTTCTTC.

As concerns this clonotype: A read error may produce the germline difference seen at one junction end. This chain links TRBV11-2 with TRBJ2-3; D call uncertain. This CDR3 has 15 amino acids. Germline V gene lookup returns CDR1 SGHAT and CDR2 FQNNGV. The CDR3 region is CTSSYPRTFTDTQYF. CDR3 DNA sequence: TGTACCAGCAGCTACCCCAGGACCTTCACAGATACGCAGTATTTT.

Worth noting for this clonotype: A much larger clone lies one base from this, so it may be a read error. The chain couples TRBV28 to TRBJ2-1; D is ambiguous. The CDR3 sequence is 15 residues long. Looked up from germline, CDR1 is MDHEN and CDR2 is SYDVKM. The ends were cut back, 0 bases at V and 9 bases at J, with 15 bases in the middle. CDR3 residues: CASSLWGSQNGEQFF. In DNA form, the CDR3 reads TGTGCCAGCAGTTTATGGGGTTCACAGAATGGTGAGCAGTTCTTC.

This clonotype was seen a single time. At one boundary the junction diverges from the germline segment, which might be a read error. The CDR3 region has the DNA TGTGCCATCAATGAGTCCCCGGGAGGAACCGAGCAGTTCTTC. This encodes CAINESPGGTEQFF. V gene TRBV10-3 combines with J gene TRBJ2-1, with 7 bases that match TRBD2. The CDR3 loop spans 14 amino acids. Germline V gives CDR1 ENHRY, CDR2 SYGVKD.

Worth noting for this clonotype: This may be a read error: a much more frequent sequence differs by one nucleotide. This rearrangement joins TRBV12-3 or TRBV12-4 to TRBJ2-7; D gene ambiguous. CDR3 size: 14 residues. Trimming cost V 1 base and J 6 bases, with 13 bases left between them. For the CDR3, the DNA is TGTGCCAGCAGTTTAGGAGCCTCATTCTCCGAGCAGTACTTC. Its protein is CASSLGASFSEQYF.

In the case of this clonotype: A much more abundant neighbour one base away suggests this may be a read error. The rearrangement uses TRBV4-1 and TRBJ2-6; possibly TRBD2 for D (6 bases). Trimming took 7 bases from V and 0 from J, leaving 16 bases between them. This CDR3 is 17 amino acids long. Germline loops: CDR1 MGHRA, CDR2 YSYEKL. CDR3 DNA: TGCGCCAGCACACAGGAGGGGCTTCGCTCTGGGGCCAACGTCCTGACTTTC. It encodes CASTQEGLRSGANVLTF.

This clonotype showed up just a few times. Just one base apart from a much larger clone, this may be a read error. The rearrangement links TRBV11-3 to TRBJ2-5; 9 positions agree with TRBD2. The CDR3 length is 15 residues. Germline V lookup: CDR1 SGHNT, CDR2 YENEEA. DNA of the CDR3: TGTGCCGGCAGCTCCGCGGGGGGGCGCGGAGAGACCCAGTACTTC. Its translation: CAGSSAGGRGETQYF. Full variable domain (outside the CDR3, taken from reference TRBV11-3 and TRBJ2-5): EAGVVQSPRYKIIEKKQPVAFWCNPISGHNTLYWYLQNLGQGPELLIRYENEEAVDDSQLPKDRFSAERLKGVDSTLKIQPAELGDSAVYLCAGSSAGGRGETQYFGPGTRLLVL.

About this clonotype: One end of the junction varies from germline; a read error may be responsible. This chain links TRBV5-1 with TRBJ2-7, with TRBD1 identical over 7 bases. CDR1 is SGHRS and CDR2 is YFSETQ in the germline V gene. The CDR3 length is 15 residues. CDR3 nucleotide sequence: TGCGTCAGCAGCTTGGCCGGGACAGCTTCCTACGAGCAGTACTTC. Translated, it gives CVSSLAGTASYEQYF.

Points on this clonotype: One base away lies a much larger clone, so this may be a sequencing read error. The rearrangement links TRBV12-3 or TRBV12-4 to TRBJ1-4, with 9 bases lining up with TRBD1. The CDR3 spans 15 residues. The CDR3 sequence: CASSSSGTGNENLFF. The CDR3 nucleotides read TGTGCCAGCAGTTCCTCCGGGACAGGGAATGAAAATCTGTTTTTT.

Comments on this clonotype: The junction and the germline gene differ at one end; a read error may be behind it. CDR3 DNA sequence: TGTGTCAGCAGTTGGGGACAAAGACCGAACTATGGCTACACCTTC. It codes for CVSSWGQRPNYGYTF. The J gene is TRBJ1-2, the V gene TRBV12-3 or TRBV12-4; D possibly corresponds to TRBD1 (6 bases). The CDR3 is 15 amino acids.

V and J are TRBV5-1 and TRBJ2-5; 11 nucleotides match TRBD1. V gave up 4 bases and J gave up 14 bases; unmatched junction bases: 16. Per the germline V gene, CDR1 is SGHRS and CDR2 is YFSETQ. CDR3 length: 15 residues. CDR3 nucleotide sequence: TGCGCCAGCAGCCTGGGACAGGGGGGTGTGGAGACCCGATACTTC. It yields the protein CASSLGQGGVETRYF.